This paragraph covers one T cell receptor beta chain sequence. This sample was included in a study of blood T cell repertoires in COVID-19. The table came from immunoSEQ multiplex PCR; TCRdb's copy has only in-frame clones and leaves some out. The data show about 220,000 clones, roughly 81% seen once. Sequences were obtained from peripheral blood. This receptor was taken from a man in his forties or fifties who had recovered from COVID-19.

The CDR3 region is CASSLETGRQYF. The CDR3 DNA reads as TGCGCCAGCAGCTTGGAGACAGGGAGGCAGTACTTC. V and J are TRBV5-1 and TRBJ2-7; TRBD1 matches 7 bases. This CDR3 has 12 residues. Germline CDR1 and CDR2: SGHRS and YFSETQ. Trimming at V came to 0 bases and at J to 9 bases, leaving 3 bases not matched to a gene.